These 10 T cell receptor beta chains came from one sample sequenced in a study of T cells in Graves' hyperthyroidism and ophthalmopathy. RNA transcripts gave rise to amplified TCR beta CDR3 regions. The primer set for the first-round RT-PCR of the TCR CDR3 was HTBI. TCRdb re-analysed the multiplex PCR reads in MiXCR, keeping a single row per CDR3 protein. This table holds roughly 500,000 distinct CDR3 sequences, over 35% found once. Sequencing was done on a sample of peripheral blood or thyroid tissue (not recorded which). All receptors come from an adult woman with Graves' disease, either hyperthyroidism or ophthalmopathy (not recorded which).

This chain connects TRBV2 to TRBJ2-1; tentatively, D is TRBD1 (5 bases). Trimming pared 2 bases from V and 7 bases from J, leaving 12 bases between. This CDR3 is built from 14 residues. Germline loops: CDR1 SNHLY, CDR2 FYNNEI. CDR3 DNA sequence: TGTGCCAGCAGTGAATTTAGCAGGGATAATGAGCAGTTCTTC. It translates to CASSEFSRDNEQFF.

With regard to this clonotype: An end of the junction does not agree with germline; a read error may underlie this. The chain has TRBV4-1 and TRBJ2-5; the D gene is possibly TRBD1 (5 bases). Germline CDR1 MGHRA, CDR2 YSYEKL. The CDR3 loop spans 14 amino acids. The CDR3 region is CASSPDLGQETRYF. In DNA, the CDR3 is TGCGCCAGCAGCCCAGACCTGGGGCAAGAGACCCGGTACTTC.

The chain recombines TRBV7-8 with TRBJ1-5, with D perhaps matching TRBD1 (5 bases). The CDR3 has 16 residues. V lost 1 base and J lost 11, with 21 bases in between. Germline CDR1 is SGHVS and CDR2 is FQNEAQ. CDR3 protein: CASSLVAGSRSHAQHF. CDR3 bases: TGTGCCAGCAGCTTAGTGGCAGGGTCTCGGAGTCATGCCCAGCATTTT.

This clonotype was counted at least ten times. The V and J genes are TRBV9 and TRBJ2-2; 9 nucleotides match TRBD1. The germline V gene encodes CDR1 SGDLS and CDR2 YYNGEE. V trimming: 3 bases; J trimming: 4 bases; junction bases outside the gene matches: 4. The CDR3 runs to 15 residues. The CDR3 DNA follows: TGTGCCAGCAGCGACCGGGACAGGGTCACCGGGGAGCTGTTTTTT. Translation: CASSDRDRVTGELFF.

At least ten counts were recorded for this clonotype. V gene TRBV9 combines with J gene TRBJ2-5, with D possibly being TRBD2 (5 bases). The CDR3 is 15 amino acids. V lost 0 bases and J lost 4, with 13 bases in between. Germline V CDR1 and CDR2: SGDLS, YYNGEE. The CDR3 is CASSVGTLVGETQYF. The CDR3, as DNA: TGTGCCAGCAGCGTAGGGACTTTGGTGGGAGAGACCCAGTACTTC.

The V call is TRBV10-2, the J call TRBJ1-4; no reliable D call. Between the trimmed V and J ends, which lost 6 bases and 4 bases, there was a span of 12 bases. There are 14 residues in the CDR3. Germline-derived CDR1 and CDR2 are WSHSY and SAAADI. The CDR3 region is CASRPTSHNEKLFF. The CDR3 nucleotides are TGCGCCAGCAGGCCGACAAGTCATAATGAAAAACTGTTTTTT.

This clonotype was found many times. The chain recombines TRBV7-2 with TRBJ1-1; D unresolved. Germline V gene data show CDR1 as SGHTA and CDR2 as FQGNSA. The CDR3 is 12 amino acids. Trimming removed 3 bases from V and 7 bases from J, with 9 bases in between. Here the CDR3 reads CASSFLGDEAFF. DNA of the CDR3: TGTGCCAGCAGCTTTCTTGGCGATGAAGCTTTCTTT.

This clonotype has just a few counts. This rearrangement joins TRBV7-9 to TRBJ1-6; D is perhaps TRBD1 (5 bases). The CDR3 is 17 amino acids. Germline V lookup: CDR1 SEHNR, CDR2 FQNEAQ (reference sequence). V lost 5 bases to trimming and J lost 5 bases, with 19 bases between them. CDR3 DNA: TGTGCCAGCAGCACCCCGCCCGGGGCAGGCAATAATTCACCCCTCCACTTT. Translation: CASSTPPGAGNNSPLHF.

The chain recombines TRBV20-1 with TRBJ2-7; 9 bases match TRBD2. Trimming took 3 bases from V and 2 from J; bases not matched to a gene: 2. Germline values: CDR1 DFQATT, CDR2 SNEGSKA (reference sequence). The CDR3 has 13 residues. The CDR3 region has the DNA TGCAGTGCTAGGGCTAGCGGGACCTACGAGCAGTACTTC. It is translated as CSARASGTYEQYF.

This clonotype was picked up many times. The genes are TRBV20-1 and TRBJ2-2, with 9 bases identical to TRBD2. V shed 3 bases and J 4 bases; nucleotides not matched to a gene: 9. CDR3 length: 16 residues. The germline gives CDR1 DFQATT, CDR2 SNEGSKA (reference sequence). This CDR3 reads CSARGLAGVATGELFF. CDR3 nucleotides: TGCAGTGCTAGGGGATTAGCGGGAGTGGCCACCGGGGAGCTGTTTTTT.